The 2 T cell receptor beta chains below were found in one sample sequenced in a study of vaccination effects on CD4 cells after COVID-19. At the end of 9 to 11 days of culture, CD4+ T cells were isolated. Data came from immunoSEQ multiplex PCR; TCRdb stores just in-frame clones and leaves some out. The sample holds approximately 45,000 clones; 76% are singletons and the top ten take roughly 12%. These TCRs' antigens remain unknown. The sequences come from CD4+ T cells from PBMCs cultured without peptide, collected before COVID-19 vaccination. All receptors come from a human donor who had a prior SARS-CoV-2 infection.

This clone was detected a few times. The chain recombines TRBV12-3 or TRBV12-4 with TRBJ1-5; possibly TRBD1 for D (6 bases). Trimming shortened V by 6 bases and J by 4 bases, and 10 bases separated the two germline ends. The CDR3 extends over 13 amino acids. Here the CDR3 reads CASRPTGNQPQHF. In DNA, the CDR3 is TGTGCCAGCAGGCCCACAGGGAATCAGCCCCAGCATTTT.

This clone has a single count. The genes are TRBV7-6 and TRBJ2-5, with D tentatively TRBD1 or TRBD2 (6 bases each). The CDR3 runs 17 residues. From germline, CDR1 is SGHVS and CDR2 FNYEAQ. V dropped 3 bases and J dropped 2 bases, with 19 bases sitting between them. CDR3 loop: CASSFLGAFSGQETQYF. The CDR3 DNA follows: TGTGCCAGCAGCTTTTTGGGGGCCTTTAGCGGACAAGAGACCCAGTACTTC.